A single sample is the source of the 8 T cell receptor beta chains below, sequenced in a study of blood T cell repertoires in COVID-19 (dated by TCRdb to 2020 to 2021). Library construction relied on the immunoSEQ multiplex PCR assay. The immuneACCESS repertoire file appears here via TCRdb, limited to in-frame rearrangements. These files lack a portion of the clones; in checked studies, under half of the deficit traces to unresolved V genes, and the cause of the others is not known. For this sample there are around 20,000 clones; roughly 84% appear just once. The ten largest account for 2.5% to 3.5% of the sample. Sequencing was carried out using peripheral blood. These TCRs come from a man in his forties with acute or convalescent COVID-19.

V is TRBV3-1 (or the pseudogene TRBV3-2) and J is TRBJ1-5; D is possibly TRBD1 (5 bases). V lost 1 base, J lost 4 bases, and 8 bases lay in between. The germline CDR1 and CDR2 sequences are LGHDT and YNNKEL (reference sequence). CDR3 length: 14 residues. The CDR3 coding sequence is TGTGCCAGCAGCCAAGGGGGGGGTAATCAGCCCCAGCATTTT. Encoded protein: CASSQGGGNQPQHF.

V usage is TRBV3-1 (or the pseudogene TRBV3-2) and J usage is TRBJ1-2, with TRBD1 matching 8 bases. V lost 4 bases, J lost 4 bases, and 2 bases stayed unmatched. The CDR3 is 13 amino acids. In germline, CDR1 is LGHDT, CDR2 YNNKEL (reference sequence). The CDR3 sequence is CASSPGQAYGYTF. For the CDR3, the DNA is TGTGCCAGCAGCCCGGGACAGGCCTATGGCTACACCTTC.

This clone was recorded a few times. J is TRBJ1-2 and V is TRBV5-4; D perhaps matches TRBD1 (5 bases). The CDR3 extends over 14 amino acids. V was pared by 5 bases and J by 4 bases, with 15 bases between. Germline CDR1 and CDR2: SGHNT and YYREEE (reference sequence). Here the CDR3 DNA reads TGTGCCAGCAGTTCGGACAACCTAGGCTATGGCTACACCTTC. The encoded protein is CASSSDNLGYGYTF.

The gene calls are TRBV24-1 and TRBJ2-7; TRBD1 matches 10 bases. The CDR3 is made up of 15 amino acids. Germline trimming cut 4 bases from V and 5 bases from J; bases unmatched to any gene: 7. CDR1 is KGHDR and CDR2 is SFDVKD in the germline V gene. The CDR3 DNA follows: TGTGCCACCAGTGAACCGGGACAGGGGACGGACGAGCAGTACTTC. This codes for CATSEPGQGTDEQYF.

This clone was counted once. The rearrangement uses TRBV18 and TRBJ1-2; the D gene is possibly TRBD1 (6 bases). CDR3 length: 14 residues. Trimming shortened V by 3 bases and J by 6 bases, and 14 bases separated the two germline ends. Germline CDR1 and CDR2: KGHSH and LQKENI. CDR3 DNA: TGTGCCAGCTCACCTACTACAGACAGGAATGGCTACACCTTC. Its protein product is CASSPTTDRNGYTF.

The chain links TRBV27 to TRBJ2-1, with 9 bases lining up with TRBD2. The trim removed 1 base at V and 7 bases at J, leaving 14 bases unmatched. This CDR3 has 18 amino acids. The germline V gene encodes CDR1 MNHEY and CDR2 SMNVEV (reference sequence). The CDR3 region has the DNA TGTGCCAGCAGTTTATTCGGGACTAGCAGCTTAAGGGGGAATGAGCAGTTCTTC. This encodes CASSLFGTSSLRGNEQFF.

V and J are TRBV30 and TRBJ1-3, with 11 nucleotides matching TRBD1. In germline, CDR1 is GTSNPN, CDR2 SVGIG (reference sequence). V was clipped by 5 bases and J by 1 base; unmatched bases: 4. The CDR3 length is 15 residues. DNA of the CDR3: TGTGCCTGGGGGACAGGGGGAGTTTCTGGAAACACCATATATTTT. Its translation is CAWGTGGVSGNTIYF.

This chain joins TRBV30 and TRBJ1-4; the match to TRBD1 covers 7 bases. Losses at the gene ends were 5 bases for V and 4 bases for J; bases not matched to a gene: 7. Looked up from germline, CDR1 is GTSNPN and CDR2 is SVGIG (reference sequence). CDR3 size: 14 residues. The CDR3 DNA follows: TGTGCCTGGTGCAGACAGGGACTTAATGAAAAACTGTTTTTT. Encoded protein: CAWCRQGLNEKLFF.